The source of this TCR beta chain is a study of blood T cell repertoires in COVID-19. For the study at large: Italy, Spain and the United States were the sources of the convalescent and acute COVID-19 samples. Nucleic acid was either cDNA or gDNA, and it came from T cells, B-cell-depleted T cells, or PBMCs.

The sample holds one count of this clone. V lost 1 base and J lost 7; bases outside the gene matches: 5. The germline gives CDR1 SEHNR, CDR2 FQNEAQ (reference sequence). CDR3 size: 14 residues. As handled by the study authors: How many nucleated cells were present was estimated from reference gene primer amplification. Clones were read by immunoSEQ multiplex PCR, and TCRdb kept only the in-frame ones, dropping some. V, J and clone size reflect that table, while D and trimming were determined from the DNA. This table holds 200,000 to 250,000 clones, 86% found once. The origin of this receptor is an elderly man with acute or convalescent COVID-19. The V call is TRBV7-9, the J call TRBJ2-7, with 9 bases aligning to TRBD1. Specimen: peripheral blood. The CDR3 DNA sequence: TGTGCCAGCAGCTTAGTCGGGACAGGGAGAGAGCAGTACTTC. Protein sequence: CASSLVGTGREQYF.